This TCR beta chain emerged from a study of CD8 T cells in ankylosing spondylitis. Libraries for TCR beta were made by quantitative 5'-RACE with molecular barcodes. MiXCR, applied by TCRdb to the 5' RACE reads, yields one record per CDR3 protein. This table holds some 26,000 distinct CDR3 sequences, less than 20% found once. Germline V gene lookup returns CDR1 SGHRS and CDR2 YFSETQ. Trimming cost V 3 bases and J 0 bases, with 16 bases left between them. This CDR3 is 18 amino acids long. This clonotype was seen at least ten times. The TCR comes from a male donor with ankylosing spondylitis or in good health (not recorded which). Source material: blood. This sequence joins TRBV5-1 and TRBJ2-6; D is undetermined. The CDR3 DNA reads TGCGCCAGCAGCTCCCCCCCGCCTGGAAGCTCTGGGGCCAACGTCCTGACTTTC. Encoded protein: CASSSPPPGSSGANVLTF.